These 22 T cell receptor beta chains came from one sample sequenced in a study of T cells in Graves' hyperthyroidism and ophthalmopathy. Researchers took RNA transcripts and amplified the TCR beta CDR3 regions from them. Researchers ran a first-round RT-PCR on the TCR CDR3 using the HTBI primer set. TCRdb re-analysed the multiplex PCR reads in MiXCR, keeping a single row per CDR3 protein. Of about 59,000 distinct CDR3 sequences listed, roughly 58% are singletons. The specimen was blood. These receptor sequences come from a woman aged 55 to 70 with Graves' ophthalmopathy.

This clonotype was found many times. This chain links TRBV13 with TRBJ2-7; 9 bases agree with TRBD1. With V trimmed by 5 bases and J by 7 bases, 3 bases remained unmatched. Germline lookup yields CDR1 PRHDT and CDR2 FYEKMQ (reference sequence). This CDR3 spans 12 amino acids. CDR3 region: CASSRGTGEQYF. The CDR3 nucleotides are TGTGCCAGCAGCCGCGGGACAGGGGAGCAGTACTTC.

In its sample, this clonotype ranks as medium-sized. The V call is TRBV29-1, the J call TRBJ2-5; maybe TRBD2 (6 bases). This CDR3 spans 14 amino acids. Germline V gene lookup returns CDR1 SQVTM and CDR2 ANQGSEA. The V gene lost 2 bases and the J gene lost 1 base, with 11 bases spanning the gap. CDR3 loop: CSVELREFQETQYF. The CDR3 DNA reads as TGCAGCGTTGAACTACGGGAGTTCCAAGAGACCCAGTACTTC.

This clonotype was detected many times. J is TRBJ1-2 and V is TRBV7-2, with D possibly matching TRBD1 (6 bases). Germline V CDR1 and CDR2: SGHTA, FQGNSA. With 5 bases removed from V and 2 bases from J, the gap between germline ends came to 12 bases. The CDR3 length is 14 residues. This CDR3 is CASSVSTGNYGYTF. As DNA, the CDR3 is TGTGCCAGCAGCGTAAGCACAGGGAACTATGGCTACACCTTC.

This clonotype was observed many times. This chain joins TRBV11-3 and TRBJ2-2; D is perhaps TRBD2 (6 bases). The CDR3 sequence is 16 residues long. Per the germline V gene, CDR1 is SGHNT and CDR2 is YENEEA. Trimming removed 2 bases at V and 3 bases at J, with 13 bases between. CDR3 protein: CASSLRYGGDTGELFF. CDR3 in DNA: TGTGCCAGCAGCTTACGCTACGGGGGAGACACCGGGGAGCTGTTTTTT.

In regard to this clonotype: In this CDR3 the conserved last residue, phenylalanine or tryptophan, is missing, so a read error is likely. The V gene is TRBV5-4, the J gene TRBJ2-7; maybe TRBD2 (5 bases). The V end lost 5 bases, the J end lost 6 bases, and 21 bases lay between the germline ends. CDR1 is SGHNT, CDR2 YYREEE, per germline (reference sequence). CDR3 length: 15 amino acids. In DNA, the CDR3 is TGTGCCAGCAGTCTGCCGACAAGCGGATTGGCCGAGCAGTACTAC. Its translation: CASSLPTSGLAEQYY.

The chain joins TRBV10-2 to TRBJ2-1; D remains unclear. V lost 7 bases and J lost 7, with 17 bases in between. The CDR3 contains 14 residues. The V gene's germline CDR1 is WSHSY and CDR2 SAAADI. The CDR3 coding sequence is TGCGCCAGCACCCCGGGCCGAGCAAATAATGAGCAGTTCTTC. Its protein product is CASTPGRANNEQFF.

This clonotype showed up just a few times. CDR3 sequence (DNA): TGCAGTGCTAGAGCAGGACAGGGGATATACAATGAGCAGTTCTTC. It yields the protein CSARAGQGIYNEQFF. The rearrangement uses TRBV20-1 and TRBJ2-1; 9 bases match TRBD1. Germline V CDR1 and CDR2: DFQATT, SNEGSKA (reference sequence). V gave up 1 base and J gave up 4 bases; unmatched junction bases: 5. The CDR3 consists of 15 residues.

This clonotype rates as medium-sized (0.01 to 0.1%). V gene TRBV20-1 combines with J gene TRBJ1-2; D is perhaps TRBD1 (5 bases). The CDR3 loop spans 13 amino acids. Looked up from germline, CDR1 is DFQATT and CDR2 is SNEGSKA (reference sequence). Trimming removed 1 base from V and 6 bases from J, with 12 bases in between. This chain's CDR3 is CSARARVQDGYTF. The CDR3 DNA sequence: TGCAGTGCTAGAGCCCGCGTACAGGATGGCTACACCTTC.

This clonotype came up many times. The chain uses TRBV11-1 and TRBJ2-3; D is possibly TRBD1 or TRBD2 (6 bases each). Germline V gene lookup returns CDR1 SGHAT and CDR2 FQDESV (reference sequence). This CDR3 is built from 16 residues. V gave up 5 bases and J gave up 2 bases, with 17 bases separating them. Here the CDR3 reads CASSIKGGPPTDTQYF. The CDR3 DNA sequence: TGTGCCAGCAGCATTAAGGGGGGCCCCCCCACAGATACGCAGTATTTT.

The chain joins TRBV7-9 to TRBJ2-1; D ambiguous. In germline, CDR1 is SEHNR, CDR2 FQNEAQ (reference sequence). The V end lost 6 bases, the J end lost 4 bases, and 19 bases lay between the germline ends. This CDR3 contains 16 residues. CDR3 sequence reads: CASSGPGLARYNEQFF. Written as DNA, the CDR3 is TGTGCCAGCAGTGGCCCGGGCCTGGCGAGATACAATGAGCAGTTCTTC.

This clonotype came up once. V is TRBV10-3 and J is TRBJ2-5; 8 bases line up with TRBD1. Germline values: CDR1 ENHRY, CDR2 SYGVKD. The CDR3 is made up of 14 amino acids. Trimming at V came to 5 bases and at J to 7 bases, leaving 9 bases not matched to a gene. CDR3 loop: CAISPGQGTGTQYF. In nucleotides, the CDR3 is TGTGCCATCAGTCCCGGACAGGGAACTGGGACCCAGTACTTC.

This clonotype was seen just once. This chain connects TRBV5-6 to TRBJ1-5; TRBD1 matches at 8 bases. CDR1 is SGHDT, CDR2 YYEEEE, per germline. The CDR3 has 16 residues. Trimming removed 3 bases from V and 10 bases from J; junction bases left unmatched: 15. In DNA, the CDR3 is TGTGCCAGCAGCTCGTCGGGACAGGAGGAACGTCATCCCCAGCATTTT. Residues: CASSSSGQEERHPQHF.

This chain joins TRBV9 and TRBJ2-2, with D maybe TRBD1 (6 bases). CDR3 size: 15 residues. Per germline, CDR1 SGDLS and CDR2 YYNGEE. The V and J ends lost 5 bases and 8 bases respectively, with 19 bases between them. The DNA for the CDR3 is TGTGCCAGCAGTATAACCCTAACAGGGACGGGGGAGCTGTTTTTT. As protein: CASSITLTGTGELFF.

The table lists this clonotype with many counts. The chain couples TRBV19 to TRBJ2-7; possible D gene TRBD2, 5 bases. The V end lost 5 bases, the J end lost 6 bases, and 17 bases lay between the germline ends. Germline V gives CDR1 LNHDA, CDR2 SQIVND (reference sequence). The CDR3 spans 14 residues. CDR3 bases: TGTGCCAGTAGTTCACGAGGGCAACCGGGCGAGCAGTACTTC. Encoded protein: CASSSRGQPGEQYF.

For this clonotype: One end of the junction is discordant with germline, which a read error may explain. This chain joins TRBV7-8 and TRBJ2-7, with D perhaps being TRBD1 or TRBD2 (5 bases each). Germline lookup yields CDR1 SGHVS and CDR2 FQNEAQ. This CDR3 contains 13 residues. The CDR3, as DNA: TGTGTCAGCAACCCCCTTGGGGGAGACGAGCAGTACTTC. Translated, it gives CVSNPLGGDEQYF.

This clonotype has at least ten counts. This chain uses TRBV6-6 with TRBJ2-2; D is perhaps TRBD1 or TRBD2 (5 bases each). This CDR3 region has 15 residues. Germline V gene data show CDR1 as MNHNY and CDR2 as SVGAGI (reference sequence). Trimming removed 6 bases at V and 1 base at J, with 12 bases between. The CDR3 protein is CASSLGDGNTGELFF. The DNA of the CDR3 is TGTGCCAGCAGCCTGGGGGATGGGAACACCGGGGAGCTGTTTTTT.

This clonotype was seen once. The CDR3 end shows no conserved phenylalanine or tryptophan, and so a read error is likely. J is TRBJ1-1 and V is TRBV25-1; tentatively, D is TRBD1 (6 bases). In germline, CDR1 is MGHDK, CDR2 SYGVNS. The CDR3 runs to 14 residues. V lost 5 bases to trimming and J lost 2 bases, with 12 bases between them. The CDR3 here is CASSIAGDNTEAFV. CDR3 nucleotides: TGTGCCAGCAGTATAGCAGGGGATAACACTGAAGCTTTCGTT.

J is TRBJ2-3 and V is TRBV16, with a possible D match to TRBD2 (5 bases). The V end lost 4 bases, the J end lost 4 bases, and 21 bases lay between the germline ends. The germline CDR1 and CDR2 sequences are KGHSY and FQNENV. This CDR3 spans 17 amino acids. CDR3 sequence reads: CASSPYPAGPFPDTQYF. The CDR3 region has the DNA TGTGCCAGCAGCCCCTACCCTGCGGGTCCGTTCCCAGATACGCAGTATTTT.

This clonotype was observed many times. CDR3: CASSLRDRVADTQYF. The CDR3 DNA follows: TGTGCCAGCAGCCTCAGGGACAGGGTGGCAGATACGCAGTATTTT. This chain uses TRBV4-2 with TRBJ2-3, with 9 bases that match TRBD1. V was clipped by 4 bases and J by 4 bases; unmatched bases: 6. This CDR3 has 15 amino acids. Germline CDR1 and CDR2: LGHNA and YNFKEQ.

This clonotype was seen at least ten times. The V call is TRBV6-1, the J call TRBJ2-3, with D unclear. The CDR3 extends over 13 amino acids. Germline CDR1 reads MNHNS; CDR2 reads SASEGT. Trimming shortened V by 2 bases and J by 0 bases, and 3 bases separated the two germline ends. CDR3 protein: CASSESSTDTQYF. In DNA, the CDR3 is TGTGCCAGCAGTGAATCTAGCACAGATACGCAGTATTTT.

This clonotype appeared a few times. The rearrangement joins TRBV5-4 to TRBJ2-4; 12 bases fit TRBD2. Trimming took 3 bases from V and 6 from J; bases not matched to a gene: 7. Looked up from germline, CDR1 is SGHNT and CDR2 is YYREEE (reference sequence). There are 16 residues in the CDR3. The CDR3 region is CASSSRLAGAPNIQYF. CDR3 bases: TGTGCCAGCAGCTCCCGACTAGCGGGAGCTCCAAACATTCAGTACTTC.

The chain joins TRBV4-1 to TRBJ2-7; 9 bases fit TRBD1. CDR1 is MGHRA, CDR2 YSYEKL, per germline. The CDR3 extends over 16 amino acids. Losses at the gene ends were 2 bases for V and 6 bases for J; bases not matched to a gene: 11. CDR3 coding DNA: TGCGCCAGCAGCCAACCATCCCGGGACAGGGACCTCGAGCAGTACTTC. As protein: CASSQPSRDRDLEQYF.